This is a list of T cell receptor beta chains from one sample in a study of T-cell memory formation after mild COVID-19. TCRdb reanalysed the 5' RACE reads using MiXCR and keeps one entry per CDR3 protein. The sample shows 350,000 or so distinct CDR3 sequences, around 20% of them seen only once. The specimen was PBMCs or a T cell subset sorted from them (not recorded which). All receptors derive from a man between 18 and 35 years old who had mild COVID-19 (a few samples of this study predate the infection). Cell type and time point are not known. The CDR3 runs from the conserved cysteine through the conserved F or W. D genes are given only for firm matches. Only some rows state a clone size, as once, few, many or a class for expanded clones.

d_gene: .; abundance: .; v_gene: TRBV6-5; j_gene: TRBJ1-1; CDR3nt: TGTGCCAGCAGTACTAGCGGGGGCAGCGGGGCTGAAGCTTTCTTT; CDR3aa: CASSTSGGSGAEAFF
d_gene: .; abundance: .; v_gene: TRBV20-1; j_gene: TRBJ2-2; CDR3nt: TGCAGTGCCAGAGGTGGCGGGGCCGGGGAGCTGTTTTTT; CDR3aa: CSARGGGAGELFF
d_gene: .; abundance: few; v_gene: TRBV7-9; j_gene: TRBJ1-6; CDR3nt: TGTGCCAGCAGGATGGGGGGGTCCTATAATTCACCCCTCCACTTT; CDR3aa: CASRMGGSYNSPLHF
d_gene: TRBD1; abundance: .; v_gene: TRBV12-3/TRBV12-4; j_gene: TRBJ1-6; CDR3nt: TGTGCCAGCAGTTTCAGTGGACAGGGGGTAACACCCCTCCACTTT; CDR3aa: CASSFSGQGVTPLHF
d_gene: TRBD2; abundance: few; v_gene: TRBV4-3; j_gene: TRBJ2-1; CDR3nt: TGCGCCAGCAGCCAGGATACCCCCGTAGCGGCGGGGGGGTTCAATGAGCAGTTCTTC; CDR3aa: CASSQDTPVAAGGFNEQFF
d_gene: TRBD1; abundance: few; v_gene: TRBV9; j_gene: TRBJ2-2; CDR3nt: TGTGCCAGCGCAGACAGGGGGCGAATCACCGGGGAGCTGTTTTTT; CDR3aa: CASADRGRITGELFF
d_gene: .; abundance: .; v_gene: TRBV30; j_gene: TRBJ2-7; CDR3nt: TGTGCCTGGAGTGCTGCGGGATACGAGCAGTACTTC; CDR3aa: CAWSAAGYEQYF
d_gene: .; abundance: .; v_gene: TRBV7-2; j_gene: TRBJ1-5; CDR3nt: TGTGCCAGCAGCCGGGCGGGCAGGGGTGATCAGCCCCAGCATTTT; CDR3aa: CASSRAGRGDQPQHF
d_gene: TRBD1; abundance: few; v_gene: TRBV28; j_gene: TRBJ1-5; CDR3nt: TGTGCCAGCAGTCAGACAGGGAAGCGCAATCAGCCCCAGCATTTT; CDR3aa: CASSQTGKRNQPQHF
d_gene: TRBD1; abundance: few; v_gene: TRBV12-3/TRBV12-4; j_gene: TRBJ1-2; CDR3nt: TGTGCCAGCAGGGAACAGGGGGCGGGCTATGGCTACACCTTC; CDR3aa: CASREQGAGYGYTF
d_gene: TRBD2; abundance: .; v_gene: TRBV12-3/TRBV12-4; j_gene: TRBJ2-7; CDR3nt: TGTGCCAGCAGTCCCCTAGCGGGGGACTACGAGCAGTACTTC; CDR3aa: CASSPLAGDYEQYF
d_gene: .; abundance: .; v_gene: TRBV18; j_gene: TRBJ2-3; CDR3nt: TGTGCCAGCTCACCGGACGGCTCCGGCACAGATACGCAGTATTTT; CDR3aa: CASSPDGSGTDTQYF
d_gene: TRBD1; abundance: few; v_gene: TRBV2; j_gene: TRBJ2-7; CDR3nt: TGTGCCAGCAGCCAACCAGTGACAGGGGACTACGAGCAGTACTTC; CDR3aa: CASSQPVTGDYEQYF
d_gene: .; abundance: .; v_gene: TRBV10-3; j_gene: TRBJ2-7; CDR3nt: TGTGCCATCAGTGAGAGACAAGCCTACGAGCAGTACTTC; CDR3aa: CAISERQAYEQYF
d_gene: .; abundance: many; v_gene: TRBV5-6; j_gene: TRBJ2-5; CDR3nt: TGTGCCAGCAGCGCGGTCAAGGCATGGTCCTGGGAGGAGACCCAGTACTTC; CDR3aa: CASSAVKAWSWEETQYF
d_gene: .; abundance: .; v_gene: TRBV5-1; j_gene: TRBJ2-1; CDR3nt: TGCGCCAGCAGCTTGGGAGTGGGTGATTACAATGAGCAGTTCTTC; CDR3aa: CASSLGVGDYNEQFF
d_gene: TRBD1; abundance: few; v_gene: TRBV12-3/TRBV12-4; j_gene: TRBJ2-7; CDR3nt: TGTGCCAGCAGTTTGGACAGGAGGGAGCAGTACTTC; CDR3aa: CASSLDRREQYF
d_gene: TRBD1; abundance: few; v_gene: TRBV27; j_gene: TRBJ2-7; CDR3nt: TGTGCCAGCAGGGTTAAAGGGGGCTTCTCCTACGAGCAGTACTTC; CDR3aa: CASRVKGGFSYEQYF
d_gene: .; abundance: few; v_gene: TRBV6-2/TRBV6-3; j_gene: TRBJ2-3; CDR3nt: TGTGCCAGCAGTCCTTGGACCGAGGAGGATACGCAGTATTTT; CDR3aa: CASSPWTEEDTQYF
d_gene: .; abundance: few; v_gene: TRBV4-3; j_gene: TRBJ1-1; CDR3nt: TGCGCCAGCAGCCAAGAGGAGGGAGACAGACGGACTGAAGCTTTCTTT; CDR3aa: CASSQEEGDRRTEAFF
d_gene: TRBD2; abundance: few; v_gene: TRBV20-1; j_gene: TRBJ2-7; CDR3nt: TGCAGTGCTAGACGAGCAAGCGGGGGGGCCGACGAGCAGTACTTC; CDR3aa: CSARRASGGADEQYF
d_gene: TRBD2; abundance: .; v_gene: TRBV11-2; j_gene: TRBJ2-1; CDR3nt: TGTGCCAGCAGCTTAGGTGACGTCGGACTAGCGGGGGGAAATGAGCAGTTCTTC; CDR3aa: CASSLGDVGLAGGNEQFF
d_gene: .; abundance: .; v_gene: TRBV12-3/TRBV12-4; j_gene: TRBJ1-1; CDR3nt: TGTGCCAGCAGTTGGCACGGGGGGAACACTGAAGCTTTCTTT; CDR3aa: CASSWHGGNTEAFF
d_gene: .; abundance: .; v_gene: TRBV20-1; j_gene: TRBJ1-3; CDR3nt: TGCAGTGCCGAGTTACAGGGAGGAAACACCATATATTTT; CDR3aa: CSAELQGGNTIYF
d_gene: TRBD2; abundance: few; v_gene: TRBV4-1; j_gene: TRBJ2-1; CDR3nt: TGCGCCAGCAGCCTGGGACTAGCGGGGGGGGACAATGAGCAGTTCTTC; CDR3aa: CASSLGLAGGDNEQFF